One T cell receptor (beta chain) is described in this entry. Antigen: not known. This specimen comes from a study of T cell responses to AZD1222 COVID-19 vaccine. The study's findings and limits: Among spike-specific TCRs, nearly half reportedly target unmutated variant regions.

This CDR3 has 11 residues. Germline V gene lookup returns CDR1 SNHLY and CDR2 FYNNEI. Trimming took off 0 bases at V and 12 bases at J, with 9 bases between the two ends. The table came from immunoSEQ multiplex PCR; TCRdb's copy has only in-frame clones and leaves some out. The table records over 100,000 clones, around 94% of them present only once. The TCR was taken from an adult in good health. The chain uses TRBV2 and TRBJ2-7, with a weak D call TRBD1 (5 bases). Sequences were derived from peripheral blood, sampled on day 0 of AZD1222 vaccination. DNA for the CDR3: TGTGCCAGCAGTGAAGCCAGGGTTCGGTACTTC. Its translation: CASSEARVRYF.